This is a list of T cell receptor beta chains from one sample in a study of tissue T cells after allogeneic stem cell transplantation. TCRdb keeps only in-frame clones here, not all; method: immunoSEQ multiplex PCR. The data show some 28,000 clones, with about 85% seen just once and under 4.5% held by the top ten. This sample comprised blood, obtained before transplantation. These receptors originate from a woman aged 18-55 years who later had graft-versus-host disease after an allogeneic stem cell transplant. CDR3s leave out the opening cysteine and the closing phenylalanine or tryptophan.

CDR3aa | v_gene
ASSQVGSVPGSYEQY | TRBV4-2
ATSSRGAGENYGYT | TRBV15
ASSLEGGGPYNEQF | TRBV5-1
SASKTGEQY | TRBV20-1
ASSQGGPGQTGELF | TRBV4-3
AWSRQGDRAKNIQY | TRBV30
ASSRTGDSYEQY | TRBV7-6
SVRDRANTGELF | TRBV29-1
ASSLGTSGGVNEQF | TRBV11-3
ASSLQGRGNTIY | TRBV4-3
ASSQDLRGTDTQY | TRBV4-1
ASSPLSGGLNYEQY | TRBV4-2
ASSSGQALNDQPQH | TRBV7-9
ASSLRGTGPFQETQY | TRBV6-2/TRBV6-3
ASSVVEGRTDTQY | TRBV9
ASGFGGPYEQY | TRBV12-5
ASSLGNNEQF | TRBV11-3
AISTAGWGLNTEAF | TRBV10-3
ASSYSIGSSGGAYRETQY | TRBV6-2/TRBV6-3
ASSYSRTGGEGEQY | TRBV6-6
ASSPDLFSRGSTEAF | TRBV18
ASSATSRVHEQY | TRBV9
ASSPVGGTEAF | TRBV5-1
ASSARQGIGTEAF | TRBV7-2
AWRGRARYSEAF | TRBV30
ASSSPDIFPDTQY | TRBV5-4
ASSSDIYGYT | TRBV7-9
ASSFFDIIGNTIY | TRBV11-2
ASSSSIGTEAYEQY | TRBV27
ASSYPDRAYSNQPQH | TRBV6-2/TRBV6-3
ALDRSSYNEQF | TRBV30
SVAEGQGAVEQF | TRBV29-1
ASSLVGGDEQY | TRBV5-4
ASSFRDYGYT | TRBV12-3/TRBV12-4
ASSSFGTNGELF | TRBV11-2
ASSQSTVSGLQF | TRBV14
ASSAAWKNTEAF | TRBV10-2
APADGLAGEQY | TRBV6-5
ASSFGGNTQY | TRBV5-6
ASSKTGLSFGYT | TRBV5-4
ASGPTPPPYNEQF | TRBV23-1
ASSFPDYGYT | TRBV5-4
ASSDSGLNTEAF | TRBV6-1
ASSQVGTGPYEQY | TRBV4-1